One T cell receptor beta chain is described in this entry. Its antigen remains unknown. The table came from immunoSEQ multiplex PCR; TCRdb's copy has only in-frame clones and leaves some out. The table has about 44,000 clones, approximately 90% seen once. Germline lookup yields CDR1 SGHTA and CDR2 FQGTGA. CDR3 length: 12 amino acids. V lost 5 bases and J 7 bases, leaving 10 bases between the germline ends. This entry is derived from a study of OX40 agonist ivuxolimab in advanced cancers. Study overall: An anti-OX40 (CD134) antibody with agonistic activity, ivuxolimab, was administered to patients.

Study-wide results and limits: CD4+ and CD8+ blood T cells expanded clonally by week 6 at 0.1 to 3.0 mg/kg. The mean number of expanded clones was higher in CD8+ T cells than in CD4+.

The TCR sequence derives from an adult with an advanced solid tumor such as melanoma, head and neck, liver or kidney cancer. The chain couples TRBV7-3 to TRBJ2-3; perhaps D is TRBD1 or TRBD2 (5 bases each). The input for sequencing was CD4+ or CD8+ T cells sorted from blood, taken in a trial of the OX40 agonist ivuxolimab. The CDR3 region is CASSPGPHTQYF. The CDR3, as DNA: TGTGCCAGCAGCCCGGGACCTCATACGCAGTATTTT.